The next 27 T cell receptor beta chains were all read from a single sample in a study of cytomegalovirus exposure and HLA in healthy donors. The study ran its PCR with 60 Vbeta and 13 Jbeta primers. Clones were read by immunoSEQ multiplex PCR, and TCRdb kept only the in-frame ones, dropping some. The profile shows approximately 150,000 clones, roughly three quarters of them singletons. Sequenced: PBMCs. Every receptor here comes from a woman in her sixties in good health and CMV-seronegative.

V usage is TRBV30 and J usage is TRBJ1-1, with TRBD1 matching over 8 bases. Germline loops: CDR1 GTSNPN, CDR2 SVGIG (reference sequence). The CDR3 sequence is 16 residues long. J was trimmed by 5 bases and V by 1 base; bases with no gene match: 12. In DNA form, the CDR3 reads TGTGCCTGGAGTGCCCGACTACAGGGGGTTCGGACTGAAGCTTTCTTT. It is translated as CAWSARLQGVRTEAFF.

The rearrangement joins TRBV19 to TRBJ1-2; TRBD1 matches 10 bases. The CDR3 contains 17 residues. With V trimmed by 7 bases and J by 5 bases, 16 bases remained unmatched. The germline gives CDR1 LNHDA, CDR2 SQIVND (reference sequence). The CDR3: CASTDRGGPTTGYGYTF. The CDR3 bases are TGTGCCAGTACGGACAGGGGGGGCCCAACAACTGGTTATGGCTACACCTTC.

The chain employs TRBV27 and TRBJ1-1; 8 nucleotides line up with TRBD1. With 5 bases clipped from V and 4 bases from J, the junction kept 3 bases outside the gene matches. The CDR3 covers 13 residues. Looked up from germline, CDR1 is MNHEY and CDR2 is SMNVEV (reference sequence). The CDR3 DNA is TGTGCCAGCAGTGGGACAGGTCTCACTGAAGCTTTCTTT. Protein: CASSGTGLTEAFF.

In DNA, the CDR3 is TGTGCCAGCAGTGAATCTCTCAATCAGCCCCAGCATTTT. It is translated as CASSESLNQPQHF. The chain recombines TRBV25-1 with TRBJ1-5; D is ambiguous. The CDR3 sequence is 13 residues long. CDR1 is MGHDK, CDR2 SYGVNS, per germline. The V gene lost 1 base and the J gene lost 3 bases, with 4 bases spanning the gap.

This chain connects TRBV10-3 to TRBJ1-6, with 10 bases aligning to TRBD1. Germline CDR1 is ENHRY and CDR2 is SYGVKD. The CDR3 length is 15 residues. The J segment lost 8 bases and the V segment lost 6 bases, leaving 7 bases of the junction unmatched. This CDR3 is CAIRAPGQGHSPLHF. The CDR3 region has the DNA TGTGCCATCAGAGCCCCGGGACAGGGGCATTCACCCCTCCACTTT.

DNA for the CDR3: TGTGCCAGCAGCTCCGGGACACCTGGAAACACCATATATTTT. Translating it yields CASSSGTPGNTIYF. The rearrangement uses TRBV7-9 and TRBJ1-3; a possible D gene is TRBD1 (6 bases). CDR1 and CDR2 (germline): SEHNR, FQNEAQ (reference sequence). The CDR3 contains 14 residues. V lost 4 bases, J lost 2 bases, and 9 bases lay in between.

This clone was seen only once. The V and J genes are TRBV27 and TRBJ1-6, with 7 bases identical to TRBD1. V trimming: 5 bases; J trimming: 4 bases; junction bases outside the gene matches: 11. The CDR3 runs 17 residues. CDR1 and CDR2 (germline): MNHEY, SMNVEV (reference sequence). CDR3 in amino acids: CASSPRTGRRYNSPLHF. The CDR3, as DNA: TGTGCCAGCAGTCCCCGGACAGGCCGACGTTATAATTCACCCCTCCACTTT.

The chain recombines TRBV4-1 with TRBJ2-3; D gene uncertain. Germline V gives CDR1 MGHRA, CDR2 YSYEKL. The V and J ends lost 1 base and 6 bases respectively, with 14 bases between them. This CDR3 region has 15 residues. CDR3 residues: CASSQVSPRSDTQYF. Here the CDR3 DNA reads TGCGCCAGCAGCCAAGTTTCGCCGAGAAGTGATACGCAGTATTTT.

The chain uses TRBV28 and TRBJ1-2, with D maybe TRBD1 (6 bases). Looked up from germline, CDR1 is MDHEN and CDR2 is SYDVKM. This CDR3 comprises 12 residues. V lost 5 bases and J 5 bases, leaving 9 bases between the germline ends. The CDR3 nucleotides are TGTGCCAGCAGTACTGGACAGTATGGCTACACCTTC. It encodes CASSTGQYGYTF.

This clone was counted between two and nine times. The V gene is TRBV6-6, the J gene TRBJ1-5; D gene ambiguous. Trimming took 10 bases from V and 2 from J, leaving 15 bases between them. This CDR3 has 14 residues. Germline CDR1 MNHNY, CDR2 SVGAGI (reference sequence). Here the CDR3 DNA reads TGTGCCACCGCTACGAGTTCGGGCAATCAGCCCCAGCATTTT. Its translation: CATATSSGNQPQHF.

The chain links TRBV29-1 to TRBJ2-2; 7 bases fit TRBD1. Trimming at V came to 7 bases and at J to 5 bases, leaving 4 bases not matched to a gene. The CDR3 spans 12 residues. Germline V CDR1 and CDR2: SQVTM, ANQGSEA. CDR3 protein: CSGDSYTGELFF. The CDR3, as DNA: TGCAGCGGGGACAGTTATACCGGGGAGCTGTTTTTT.

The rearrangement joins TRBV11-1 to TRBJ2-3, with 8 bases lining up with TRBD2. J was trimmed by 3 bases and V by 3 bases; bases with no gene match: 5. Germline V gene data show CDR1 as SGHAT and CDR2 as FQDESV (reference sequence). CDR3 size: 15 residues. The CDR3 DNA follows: TGTGCCAGCAGCTTCATAAGCGGGAGTACAGATACGCAGTATTTT. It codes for CASSFISGSTDTQYF. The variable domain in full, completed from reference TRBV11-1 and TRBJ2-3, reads EAEVAQSPRYKITEKSQAVAFWCDPISGHATLYWYRQILGQGPELLVQFQDESVVDDSQLPKDRFSAERLKGVDSTLKIQPAELGDSAMYLCASSFISGSTDTQYFGPGTRLTVL.

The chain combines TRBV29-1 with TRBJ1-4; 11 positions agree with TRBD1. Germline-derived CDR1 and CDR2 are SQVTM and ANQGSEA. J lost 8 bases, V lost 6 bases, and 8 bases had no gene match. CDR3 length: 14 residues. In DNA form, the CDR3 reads TGCAGCGTCCGAGCCGGGACAGGGGGGGAAAAACTGTTTTTT. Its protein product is CSVRAGTGGEKLFF.

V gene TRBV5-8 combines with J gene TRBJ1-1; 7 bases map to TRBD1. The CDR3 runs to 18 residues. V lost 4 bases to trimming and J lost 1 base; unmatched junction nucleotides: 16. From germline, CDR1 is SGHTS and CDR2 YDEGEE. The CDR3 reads CASSTLTSTGVQNTEAFF. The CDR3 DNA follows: TGTGCCAGCAGCACTTTGACTTCCACAGGGGTTCAGAACACTGAAGCTTTCTTT.

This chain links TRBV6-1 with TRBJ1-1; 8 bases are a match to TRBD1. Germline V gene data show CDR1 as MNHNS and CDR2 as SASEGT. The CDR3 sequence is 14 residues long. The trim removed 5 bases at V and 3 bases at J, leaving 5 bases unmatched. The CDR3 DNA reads TGTGCCAGCAGTAAAGACAGGGGTTACACTGAAGCTTTCTTT. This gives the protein CASSKDRGYTEAFF.

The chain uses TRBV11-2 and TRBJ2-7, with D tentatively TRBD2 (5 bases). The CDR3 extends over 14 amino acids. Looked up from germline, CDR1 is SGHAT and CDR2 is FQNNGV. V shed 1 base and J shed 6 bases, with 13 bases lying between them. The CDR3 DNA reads TGTGCCAGCAGCTTAGTTCTGGGAGAGGTCGAGCAGTACTTC. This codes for CASSLVLGEVEQYF.

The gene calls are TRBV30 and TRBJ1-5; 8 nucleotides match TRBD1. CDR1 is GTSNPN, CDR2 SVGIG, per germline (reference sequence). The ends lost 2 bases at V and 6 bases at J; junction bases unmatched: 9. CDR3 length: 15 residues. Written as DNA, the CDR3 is TGTGCCTGGAGTACGTTGGACAGGGATGCTCAGCCCCAGCATTTT. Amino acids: CAWSTLDRDAQPQHF.

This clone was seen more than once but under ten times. In DNA form, the CDR3 reads TGTGCCAGCGGGGGGGTAGGCGAACTAGCGGAGTGGATTAAAAACATTCAGTACTTC. This encodes CASGGVGELAEWIKNIQYF. The rearrangement joins TRBV6-4 to TRBJ2-4; 8 bases match TRBD2. This CDR3 is built from 19 residues. Germline-derived CDR1 and CDR2 are MRHNA and SNTAGT. V shed 8 bases, J shed 4 bases, and the junction held 22 bases outside the gene matches.

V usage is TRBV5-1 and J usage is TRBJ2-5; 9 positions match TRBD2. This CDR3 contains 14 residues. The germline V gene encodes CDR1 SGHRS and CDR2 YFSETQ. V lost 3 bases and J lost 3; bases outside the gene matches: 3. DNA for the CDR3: TGCGCCAGCAGCTCCCCTAGCGGGGAAGAGACCCAGTACTTC. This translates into CASSSPSGEETQYF.

CDR3 sequence: CASSAGSSYNEQFF. CDR3 DNA: TGCGCCAGCTCAGCGGGATCATCCTACAATGAGCAGTTCTTC. The V and J genes are TRBV5-1 and TRBJ2-1, with 7 nucleotides matching TRBD2. V shed 7 bases and J 1 base; nucleotides not matched to a gene: 5. Germline lookup yields CDR1 SGHRS and CDR2 YFSETQ. The CDR3 runs to 14 residues.

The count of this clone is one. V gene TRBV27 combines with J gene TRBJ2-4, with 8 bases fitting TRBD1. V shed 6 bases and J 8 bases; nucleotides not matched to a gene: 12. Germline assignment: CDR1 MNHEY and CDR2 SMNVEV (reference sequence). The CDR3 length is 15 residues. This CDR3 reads CASSPGQGHADIQYF. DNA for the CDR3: TGTGCCAGCAGCCCCGGACAGGGCCACGCGGACATTCAGTACTTC.

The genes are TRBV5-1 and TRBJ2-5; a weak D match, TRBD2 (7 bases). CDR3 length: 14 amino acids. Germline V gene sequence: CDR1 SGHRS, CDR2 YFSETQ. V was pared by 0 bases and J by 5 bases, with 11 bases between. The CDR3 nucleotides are TGCGCCAGCAGCTTGGCGGGGGGCGAGGAGACCCAGTACTTC. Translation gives CASSLAGGEETQYF. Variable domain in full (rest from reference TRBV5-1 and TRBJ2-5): KAGVTQTPRYLIKTRGQQVTLSCSPISGHRSVSWYQQTPGQGLQFLFEYFSETQRNKGNFPGRFSGRQFSNSRSEMNVSTLELGDSALYLCASSLAGGEETQYFGPGTRLLVL.

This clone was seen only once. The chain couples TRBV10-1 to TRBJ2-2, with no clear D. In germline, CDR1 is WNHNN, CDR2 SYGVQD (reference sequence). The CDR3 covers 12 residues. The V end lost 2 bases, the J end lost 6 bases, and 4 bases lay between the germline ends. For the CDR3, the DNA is TGCGCCAGCAGTGAGGGGCCCGGGGAGCTGTTTTTT. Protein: CASSEGPGELFF.

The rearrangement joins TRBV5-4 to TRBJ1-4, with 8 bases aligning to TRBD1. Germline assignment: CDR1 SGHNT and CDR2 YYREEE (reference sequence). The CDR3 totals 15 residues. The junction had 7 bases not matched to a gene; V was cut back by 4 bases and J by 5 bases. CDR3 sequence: CASSPGQGRNEKLFF. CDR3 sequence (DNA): TGTGCCAGCAGCCCCGGACAGGGAAGAAATGAAAAACTGTTTTTT. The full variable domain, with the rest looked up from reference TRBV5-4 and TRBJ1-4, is ETGVTQSPTHLIKTRGQQVTLRCSSQSGHNTVSWYQQALGQGPQFIFQYYREEENGRGNFPPRFSGLQFPNYSSELNVNALELDDSALYLCASSPGQGRNEKLFFGSGTQLSVL.

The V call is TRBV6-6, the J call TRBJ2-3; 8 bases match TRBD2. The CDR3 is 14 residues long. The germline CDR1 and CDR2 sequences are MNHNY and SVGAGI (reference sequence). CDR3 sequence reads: CGGRRGASTDTQYF. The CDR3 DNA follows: TGTGGAGGGCGGCGGGGGGCGAGCACAGATACGCAGTATTTT.

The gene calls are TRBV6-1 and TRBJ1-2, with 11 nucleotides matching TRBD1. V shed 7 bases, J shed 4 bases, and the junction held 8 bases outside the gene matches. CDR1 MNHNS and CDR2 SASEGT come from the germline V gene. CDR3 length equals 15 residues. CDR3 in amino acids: CASTLMGTGGYGYTF. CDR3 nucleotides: TGTGCCAGCACCCTGATGGGGACAGGGGGCTATGGCTACACCTTC.

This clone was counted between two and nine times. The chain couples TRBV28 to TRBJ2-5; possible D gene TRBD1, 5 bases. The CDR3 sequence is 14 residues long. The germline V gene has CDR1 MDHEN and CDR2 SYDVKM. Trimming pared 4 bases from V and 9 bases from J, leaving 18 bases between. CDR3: CASSSRQTGSSQYF. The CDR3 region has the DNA TGTGCCAGCAGTTCTCGACAGACCGGGTCGTCCCAGTACTTC.